This TCR beta chain was documented in a study of spatial heterogeneity in lung cancer. As to time point: sample taken at primary tumor resection. Whole RNA, which was extracted from tumor, nontumor lung tissue or frozen PBMC, was sequenced without any cell sorting. The roughly 66 donors had untreated early-stage non-small cell lung cancer. The study's findings and limits: Ubiquitous expanded tumor TCRs were observed in blood more at resection than follow-up.

This clonotype appeared a few times. Its antigen is as yet unknown. Every TCR cDNA molecule bore a unique molecular identifier. TCRdb fed the 5' RACE reads into MiXCR, producing one record per CDR3 protein. The data hold some 23,000 distinct CDR3 sequences, with approximately 6.6% observed a single time. V was shortened by 4 bases and J by 8 bases, with 19 bases between the two germline ends. The CDR3 length is 15 residues. Germline CDR1 SGHTA, CDR2 FQGNSA. The specimen comprised PBMCs, sampled at surgery. This sequence joins TRBV7-2 and TRBJ2-3; D unresolved. The sequence was collected from a male donor with early-stage non-small cell lung cancer. CDR3 protein: CASSSPLWSGVTQYF. The CDR3 region has the DNA TGTGCCAGCAGCTCCCCATTATGGTCCGGCGTTACGCAGTATTTT.